These T cell receptor beta chains were read from a single sample in a study of cytomegalovirus exposure and HLA in healthy donors. Sequencing used immunoSEQ multiplex PCR; TCRdb keeps in-frame clones, though not all of them. The repertoire includes 150,000 or so clones, about four fifths of them detected once, and roughly 2.8% sits in the top ten. Sequencing was done on a sample of PBMCs. The source of these receptors is a man between 18 and 35 years old in good health and CMV-seronegative. The CDR3 runs from the conserved cysteine through the conserved F or W. Fields, in order: V gene, clone size, D gene, CDR3 length, J gene, CDR3 protein, CDR3 DNA. A D gene is named only where the DNA matches it firmly. Clone size is given for some rows only: seen once, a few or many times, or a class if the clone is expanded.

TRBV5-5	few	TRBD1	15	TRBJ1-2	CASSPGQGYLNGYTF	TGTGCCAGCAGCCCGGGACAGGGGTATCTCAATGGCTACACCTTC
TRBV4-1	-	TRBD2	19	TRBJ2-1	CASSEGRGSSGGAGNEQFF	TGCGCCAGCAGCGAGGGGAGGGGGTCTAGCGGGGGGGCGGGGAATGAGCAGTTCTTC
TRBV28	-	TRBD2	15	TRBJ2-3	CASSSLSGGVDTQYF	TGTGCCAGCAGTTCTCTTAGCGGGGGGGTGGATACGCAGTATTTT
TRBV4-1	-	TRBD2	17	TRBJ2-3	CASSQDSSGGTTDTQYF	TGCGCCAGCAGCCAAGATTCCAGCGGGGGGACCACAGATACGCAGTATTTT
TRBV5-1	-	-	14	TRBJ1-4	CASRFPPLSEKLFF	TGCGCCAGCAGATTCCCACCGTTGAGTGAAAAACTGTTTTTT
TRBV5-1	-	TRBD2	15	TRBJ2-5	CASSSQLAYQETQYF	TGCGCCAGCAGCTCCCAACTAGCGTACCAAGAGACCCAGTACTTC
TRBV29-1	-	-	11	TRBJ1-2	CSARVNYGYTF	TGCAGCGCCAGGGTTAACTATGGCTACACCTTC
TRBV25-1	-	-	13	TRBJ1-2	CASGLQGGVGYTF	TGTGCCAGCGGCCTTCAGGGAGGGGTTGGCTACACCTTC
TRBV14	-	-	13	TRBJ1-2	CASSPDAGVGYAF	TGTGCCAGCAGCCCGGATGCGGGGGTTGGCTACGCCTTC
TRBV4-1	few	-	16	TRBJ1-5	CASSPVFSGGNQPQHF	TGCGCCAGCAGCCCTGTGTTTTCGGGGGGCAATCAGCCCCAGCATTTT
TRBV6-1	-	TRBD2	15	TRBJ2-2	CASTLTSLNTGELFF	TGTGCCAGCACTCTGACTAGCCTGAACACCGGGGAGCTGTTTTTT
TRBV9	-	TRBD1	15	TRBJ1-2	CASSEGGQGARGYTF	TGTGCCAGCAGCGAGGGGGGACAGGGGGCGCGGGGCTACACCTTC
TRBV7-9	once	-	14	TRBJ2-2	CASSLSVNTGELFF	TGTGCCAGCAGCTTGTCAGTAAACACCGGGGAGCTGTTTTTT
TRBV4-2	-	-	15	TRBJ1-1	CASSQEVQGLSEAFF	TGTGCCAGCAGCCAAGAGGTACAGGGTCTTTCTGAAGCTTTCTTT
TRBV16	few	-	15	TRBJ1-6	CASSQLRQGLLPLHF	TGTGCCAGCAGCCAATTGCGCCAGGGGCTTTTACCCCTCCACTTT
TRBV7-2	-	-	15	TRBJ1-1	CASSPSVSGATEAFF	TGTGCCAGCAGCCCGTCGGTATCAGGGGCCACTGAAGCTTTCTTT